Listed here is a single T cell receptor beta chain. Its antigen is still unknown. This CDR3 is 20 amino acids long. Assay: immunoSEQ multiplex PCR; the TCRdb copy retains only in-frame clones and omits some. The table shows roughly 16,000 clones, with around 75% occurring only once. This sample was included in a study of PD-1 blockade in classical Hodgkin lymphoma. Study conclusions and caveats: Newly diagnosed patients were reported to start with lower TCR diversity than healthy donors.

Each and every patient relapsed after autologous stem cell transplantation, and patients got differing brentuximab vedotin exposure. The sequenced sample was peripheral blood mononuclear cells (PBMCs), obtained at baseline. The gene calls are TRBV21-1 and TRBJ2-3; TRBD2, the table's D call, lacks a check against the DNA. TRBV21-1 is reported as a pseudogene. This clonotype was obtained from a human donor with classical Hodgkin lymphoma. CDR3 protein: CASSKVGRDSNPISTDTQYF. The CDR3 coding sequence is TGTGCCAGCAGCAAAGTAGGGAGGGACTCTAATCCAATTAGCACAGATACGCAGTATTTT.